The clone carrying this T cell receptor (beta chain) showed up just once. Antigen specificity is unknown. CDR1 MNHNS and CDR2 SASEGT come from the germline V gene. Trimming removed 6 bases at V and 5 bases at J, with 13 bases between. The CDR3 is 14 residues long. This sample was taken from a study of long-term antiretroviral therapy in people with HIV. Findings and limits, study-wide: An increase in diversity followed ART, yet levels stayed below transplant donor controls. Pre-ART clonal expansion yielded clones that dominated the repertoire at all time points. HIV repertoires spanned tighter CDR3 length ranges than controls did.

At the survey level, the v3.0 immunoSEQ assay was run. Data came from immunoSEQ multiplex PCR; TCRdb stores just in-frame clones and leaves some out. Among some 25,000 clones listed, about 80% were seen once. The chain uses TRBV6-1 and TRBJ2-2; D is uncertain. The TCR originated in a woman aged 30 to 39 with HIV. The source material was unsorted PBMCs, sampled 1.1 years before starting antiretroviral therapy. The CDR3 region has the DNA TGTGCCAGCAGCGAGCCCGGAGCAACCGGGGAGCTGTTTTTT. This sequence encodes CASSEPGATGELFF.